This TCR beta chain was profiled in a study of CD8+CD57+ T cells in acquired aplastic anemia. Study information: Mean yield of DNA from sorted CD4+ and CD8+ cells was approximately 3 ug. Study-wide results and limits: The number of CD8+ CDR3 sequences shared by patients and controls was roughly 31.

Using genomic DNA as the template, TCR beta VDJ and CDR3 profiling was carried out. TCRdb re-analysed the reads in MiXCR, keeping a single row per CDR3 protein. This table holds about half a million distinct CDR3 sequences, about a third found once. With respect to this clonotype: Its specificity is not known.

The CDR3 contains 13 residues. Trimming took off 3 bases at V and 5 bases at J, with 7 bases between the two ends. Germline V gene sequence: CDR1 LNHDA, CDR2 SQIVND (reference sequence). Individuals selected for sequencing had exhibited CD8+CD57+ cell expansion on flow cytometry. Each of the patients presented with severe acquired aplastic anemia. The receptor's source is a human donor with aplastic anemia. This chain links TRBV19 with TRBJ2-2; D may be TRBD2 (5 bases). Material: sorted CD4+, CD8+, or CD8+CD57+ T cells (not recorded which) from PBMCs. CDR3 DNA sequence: TGTGCCAGTAGTATGTCGGGGACCGGGGAGCTGTTTTTT. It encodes CASSMSGTGELFF.